This T cell receptor beta chain is from a study of blood T cell repertoires in COVID-19. The CDR3 totals 13 residues. The germline gives CDR1 LNHDA, CDR2 SQIVND (reference sequence). Trimming removed 3 bases from V and 5 bases from J; junction bases left unmatched: 3. TCRdb keeps only in-frame clones here, not all; method: immunoSEQ multiplex PCR. The repertoire holds approximately 41,000 clones, with around 83% as singletons. Sequencing was performed on peripheral blood. The clonotype comes from a woman of 80 years or more with acute or convalescent COVID-19. This chain links TRBV19 with TRBJ2-5, with TRBD2 matching over 7 bases. CDR3 loop: CASSIRGGETQYF. The DNA of the CDR3 is TGTGCCAGTAGTATTAGGGGAGGGGAGACCCAGTACTTC.